This record concerns one T cell receptor beta chain sequence. CD3+CD4+ and CD3+CD8+ cells were FACS-sorted from thawed unstimulated PBMCs. Produced via immunoSEQ multiplex PCR; TCRdb's table is partial and in-frame only. This table has roughly 80,000 clones, over 80% appearing once. This specimen belongs to a study of T cell clones after liver transplantation. Study summary: A pre-transplant mixed lymphocyte reaction with TCRbeta sequencing defined graft-donor-reactive clones followed in post-transplant blood. HCV positivity affected three of eight recipients; the rest lacked autoimmune or viral indications.

The sample consisted of CD4+ T cells from blood, taken 45 to 47 months after liver transplant. The receptor was derived from a human patient who received a liver transplant. Some T cells may be provided by the graft donor.

CDR3 DNA sequence: TGTGCCATCAGTGACAGCCTTTACTATGGCTACACCTTC. The encoded protein is CAISDSLYYGYTF. The chain uses TRBV10-3 and TRBJ1-2, with unresolved D. V lost 3 bases to trimming and J lost 3 bases, with 8 bases between them. CDR3 size: 13 residues. Germline V gene lookup returns CDR1 ENHRY and CDR2 SYGVKD.